Presented here are 5 T cell receptor beta chains from one specimen sequenced in a study of identical twins. TCRdb used MiXCR to reprocess the 5' RACE reads, holding one entry per CDR3 protein. The sample shows approximately 490,000 distinct CDR3 sequences, about a fifth of them seen only once. This same sample was also taken into another study, of yellow fever vaccine responses in identical twins.

Sample: CD4+ T cells sorted from blood. The receptors were gathered from a woman aged 18-35 years in good health.

V usage is TRBV6-1 and J usage is TRBJ2-2; TRBD1 aligns across 11 bases. V lost 4 bases, J lost 6 bases, and 4 bases stayed unmatched. This CDR3 is 15 amino acids long. Germline V gene lookup returns CDR1 MNHNS and CDR2 SASEGT. CDR3 bases: TGTGCCAGCAGTGGGCGGACAGGGGGCCCCGGGGAGCTGTTTTTT. It yields the protein CASSGRTGGPGELFF.

This clonotype was recorded a few times. The V and J genes are TRBV7-2 and TRBJ1-2; TRBD1 matches at 10 bases. CDR3 length equals 15 residues. V gave up 1 base and J gave up 8 bases; unmatched junction bases: 7. Germline-derived CDR1 and CDR2 are SGHTA and FQGNSA. CDR3 DNA: TGTGCCAGCAGCTTAGTATCAGGACAGGGGGAGGGCTACACCTTC. Translation: CASSLVSGQGEGYTF.

The rearrangement uses TRBV10-3 and TRBJ1-1, with D hard to call. Germline V gene sequence: CDR1 ENHRY, CDR2 SYGVKD. This CDR3 is built from 14 residues. V gave up 6 bases and J gave up 1 base, with 12 bases separating them. The CDR3 reads CAIRALSSNTEAFF. As DNA, the CDR3 is TGTGCCATCAGAGCACTCTCCTCGAACACTGAAGCTTTCTTT.

In its sample, this clonotype was seen a few times. This sequence joins TRBV4-1 and TRBJ2-2; D gene uncertain. The germline V gene encodes CDR1 MGHRA and CDR2 YSYEKL. Trimming shortened V by 4 bases and J by 0 bases, and 12 bases separated the two germline ends. The CDR3 runs 16 residues. CDR3 sequence (DNA): TGCGCCAGCAGCCTTGGACGTTTGTCGAACACCGGGGAGCTGTTTTTT. This sequence encodes CASSLGRLSNTGELFF.

The gene calls are TRBV7-6 and TRBJ2-2, with D possibly TRBD1 on 6 matching bases. V was shortened by 2 bases and J by 4 bases, with 14 bases between the two germline ends. The CDR3 runs to 16 residues. The germline gives CDR1 SGHVS, CDR2 FNYEAQ. The CDR3 DNA reads TGTGCCAGCAGCTTAACGCCCGGACAGATCACCGGGGAGCTGTTTTTT. Its protein product is CASSLTPGQITGELFF.